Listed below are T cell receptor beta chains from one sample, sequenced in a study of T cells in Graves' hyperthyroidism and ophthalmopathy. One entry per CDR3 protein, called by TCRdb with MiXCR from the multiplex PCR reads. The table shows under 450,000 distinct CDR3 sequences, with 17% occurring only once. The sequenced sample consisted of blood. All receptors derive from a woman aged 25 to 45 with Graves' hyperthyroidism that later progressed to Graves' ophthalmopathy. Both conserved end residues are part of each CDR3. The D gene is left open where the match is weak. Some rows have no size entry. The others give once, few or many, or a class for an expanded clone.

TGTGCCAGCAGTGGAGAGGGGTTACGAAATGAAAAACTGTTTTTT	CASSGEGLRNEKLFF	.	TRBJ1-4	TRBV2	.
TGTGCCAGCACCTCGGACAGGGGACCTTGGGTAGGCAATCAGCCCCAGCATTTT	CASTSDRGPWVGNQPQHF	few	TRBJ1-5	TRBV12-3/TRBV12-4	TRBD1
TGTGCCAGCAGCGCAAACGAGGGCGGAGCCTACGAGCAGTACTTC	CASSANEGGAYEQYF	many	TRBJ2-7	TRBV9	.
TGTGCCAGCAGCCCCAGGCGGGCGGGGAACTATGGCTACACCTTC	CASSPRRAGNYGYTF	.	TRBJ1-2	TRBV12-3/TRBV12-4	.
TGTGCCAGCAGCCAAGGACTAGCGGGAGGGCTGGAGACCCAGTACTTC	CASSQGLAGGLETQYF	many	TRBJ2-5	TRBV7-9	TRBD2
TGTGCCAGCAGTGAAGTCGCGACTAGTCAAGAGACCCAGTACTTC	CASSEVATSQETQYF	many	TRBJ2-5	TRBV6-1	.
TGTGCCAGCAGCCCAATAGGGGGGCGGCGAACTGAAGCTTTCTTT	CASSPIGGRRTEAFF	many	TRBJ1-1	TRBV27	.
TGCAGTGCTATTCAGGAGCACGATCAGCCCCAGCATTTT	CSAIQEHDQPQHF	many	TRBJ1-5	TRBV20-1	.
TGCAGCGTTGAGTTGAGGGGCGGGAGGTCTGCGGGAGATACGCAGTATTTT	CSVELRGGRSAGDTQYF	.	TRBJ2-3	TRBV29-1	TRBD2
TGTGCCAGCAGCTTAGTCAGCAGCGGGGGGTGTGCCTTC	CASSLVSSGGCAF	few	TRBJ2-7	TRBV7-2	TRBD2
TGTGCCAGCAGTCCCTGGGGAGGGGTTAGCAATCAGCCCCAGCATTTT	CASSPWGGVSNQPQHF	many	TRBJ1-5	TRBV27	.
TGTGCCAGCAGCCCTCGCGCCGGGCTGAACACCGGGGAGCTGTTTTTT	CASSPRAGLNTGELFF	.	TRBJ2-2	TRBV9	.
TGTGCCAGCAGTGGACAGATCAGCCGAGAACTCAATTCACCCCTCCACTTT	CASSGQISRELNSPLHF	.	TRBJ1-6	TRBV6-1	.
TGTGCCAGCAGCTTGACTAGCCTAATCACAGATACGCAGTATTTT	CASSLTSLITDTQYF	many	TRBJ2-3	TRBV5-5	.
TGTGCCAGCAGGCAGACGGCGACCTACGAGCAGTACTTC	CASRQTATYEQYF	many	TRBJ2-7	TRBV6-1	.
TGTGCCAGCAGGAAGACTATGTACACAGATACGCAGTATTTT	CASRKTMYTDTQYF	.	TRBJ2-3	TRBV27	.
TGTGCCAGCAGGACGGGGACAGAGAGGGGCACTGAAGCTTTCTTT	CASRTGTERGTEAFF	many	TRBJ1-1	TRBV6-1	TRBD1
TGTGCCTGGAGTGTACTGTCAGGGGACGGTTCCTACGAGCAGTACTTC	CAWSVLSGDGSYEQYF	many	TRBJ2-7	TRBV30	.
TGCGCCAGCAGCTTGGTTAGCCGACCGAGGAACACCGGGGAGCTGTTTTTT	CASSLVSRPRNTGELFF	.	TRBJ2-2	TRBV5-1	.
TGTGCCAGCAGCTTAGGAGTAAGGGACCCACGGGGAGAGACCCAGTACTTC	CASSLGVRDPRGETQYF	few	TRBJ2-5	TRBV7-2	.
TGCGCCAGCAGTGAGTCTGTAGTTCGATCCGGGAGTAGCTCCTACAATGAGCAGTTCTTC	CASSESVVRSGSSSYNEQFF	many	TRBJ2-1	TRBV10-2	.
TGTGCCAGCATGGACCGGGACCGGAACACCGGGGAGCTGTTTTTT	CASMDRDRNTGELFF	many	TRBJ2-2	TRBV28	.
TGCAGTGTTGGAGTTCCGGCAGATACGCAGTATTTT	CSVGVPADTQYF	many	TRBJ2-3	TRBV20-1	.
TGCGCCAGCAGTGGTCGACCAACACCGGGACAGGGTAGAAATGGCTACACCTTC	CASSGRPTPGQGRNGYTF	.	TRBJ1-2	TRBV10-1	TRBD1
TGTGCCAGCAGCGTACTCTCAACTAATGAAAAACTGTTTTTT	CASSVLSTNEKLFF	many	TRBJ1-4	TRBV9	.
TGTGCCAGCAGCGCCGGACAGGGTCGAAATTCACCCCTCCACTTT	CASSAGQGRNSPLHF	many	TRBJ1-6	TRBV2	TRBD1
TGTGCCAGCAGTTTAGGGGGCGCCGGGGAGCTGTTTTTT	CASSLGGAGELFF	many	TRBJ2-2	TRBV28	.
TGTGCCAGCTCACCTCCGGGACAGGGTTACGAGCAGTACTTC	CASSPPGQGYEQYF	many	TRBJ2-7	TRBV18	TRBD1
TGTGCCAGCAGCCCAGGGGATGACAGGGGAGGCTACACCTTC	CASSPGDDRGGYTF	many	TRBJ1-2	TRBV28	TRBD1
TGCGCCAGCAGCCGGGGACGGCCCTACGAGCAGTACTTC	CASSRGRPYEQYF	many	TRBJ2-7	TRBV5-1	.
TGTGCCAGCAGTGACCTGCCGGGCGCAGGAGCTTTCTTT	CASSDLPGAGAFF	many	TRBJ1-1	TRBV2	.
TGTGCCAGCAGCTTGGGGGACAGGGGAGAGACCCAGTACTTC	CASSLGDRGETQYF	many	TRBJ2-5	TRBV5-8	TRBD1
TGTGCCACCAACAGTAGGAGCGGGGAGCTGTTTTTT	CATNSRSGELFF	many	TRBJ2-2	TRBV24-1	.
TGTGCCAGCGGGGGCATGACTGAAGCTTTCTTT	CASGGMTEAFF	few	TRBJ1-1	TRBV19	.
TGCAGCGTCGGACAGGGGGCCCAAGAGACCCAGTACTTC	CSVGQGAQETQYF	many	TRBJ2-5	TRBV29-1	TRBD1
TGTGCCACCACGGATGGGACCAAAAACATTCAGTACTTC	CATTDGTKNIQYF	many	TRBJ2-4	TRBV28	.